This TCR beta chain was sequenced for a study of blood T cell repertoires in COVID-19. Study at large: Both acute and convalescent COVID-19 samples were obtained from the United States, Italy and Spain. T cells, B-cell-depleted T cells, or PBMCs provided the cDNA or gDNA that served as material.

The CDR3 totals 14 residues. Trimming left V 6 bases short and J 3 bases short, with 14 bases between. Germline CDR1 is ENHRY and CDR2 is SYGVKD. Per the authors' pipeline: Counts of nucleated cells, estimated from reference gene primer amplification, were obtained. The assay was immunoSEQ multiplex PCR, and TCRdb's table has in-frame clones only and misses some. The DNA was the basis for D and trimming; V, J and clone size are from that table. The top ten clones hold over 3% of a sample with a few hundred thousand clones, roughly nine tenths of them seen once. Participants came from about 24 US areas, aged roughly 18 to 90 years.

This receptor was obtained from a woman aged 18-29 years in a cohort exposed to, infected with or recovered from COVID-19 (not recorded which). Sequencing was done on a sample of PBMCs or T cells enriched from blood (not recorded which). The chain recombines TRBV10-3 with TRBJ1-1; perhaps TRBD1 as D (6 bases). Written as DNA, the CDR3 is TGTGCCATCAGGCTTCAGGGGTTCGACACTGAAGCTTTCTTT. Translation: CAIRLQGFDTEAFF.